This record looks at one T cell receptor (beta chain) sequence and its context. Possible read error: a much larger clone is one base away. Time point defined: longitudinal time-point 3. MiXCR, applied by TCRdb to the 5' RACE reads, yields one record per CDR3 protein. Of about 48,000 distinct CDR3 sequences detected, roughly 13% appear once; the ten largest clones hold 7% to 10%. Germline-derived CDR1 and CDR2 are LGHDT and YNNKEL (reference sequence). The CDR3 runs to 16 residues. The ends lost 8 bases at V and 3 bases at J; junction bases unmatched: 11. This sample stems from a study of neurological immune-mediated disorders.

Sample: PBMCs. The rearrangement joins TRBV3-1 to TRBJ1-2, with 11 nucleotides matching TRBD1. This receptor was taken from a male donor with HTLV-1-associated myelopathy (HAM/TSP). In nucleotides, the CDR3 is TGTGCCAGCCGCATGGACAGGGGGCCTCTCGACTATGGCTACACCTTC. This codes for CASRMDRGPLDYGYTF.